This T cell receptor beta chain is from a study of T cells in Graves' hyperthyroidism and ophthalmopathy (dated by TCRdb to the late 2010s). Concerning the study at large: Peripheral blood was collected at initial diagnosis, before any treatment. Prospective prediction of ophthalmopathy was tested in an independent validation cohort of 18 to 20 hyperthyroidism patients and 15 to 17 patients who later progressed to ophthalmopathy. TCR Vbeta CDR3 sequencing of some 140 peripheral blood samples (approximately 44 ophthalmopathy, over 70 hyperthyroidism and around 17 progressor patients) is reported in the paper. For training and testing, the 80 to 100 patients in the discovery cohort were randomly divided in a 7:3 ratio. To identify TCR V-J signatures that set the groups apart, the researchers used a discovery cohort of 100 patients, made up of 40 to 45 with Graves' ophthalmopathy and 57 with stable Graves' hyperthyroidism. In addition, the study compared T-cell repertoires in thyroid tissue and in blood from six Graves' hyperthyroidism patients. Once sampling was done, hyperthyroidism patients were given methimazole at a starting dose of 30 mg daily, whereas ophthalmopathy patients were given high-dose intravenous methylprednisolone.

On this clonotype: This clone's antigen is unknown. With a much larger clone just one base away, this may be a read error.

The TCR beta CDR3 regions were amplified from the RNA transcripts. A first-round RT-PCR of the TCR CDR3 used the HTBI primer set with the Qiagen OneStep RT-PCR kit. The libraries were constructed in a second round of multiplex PCR and then size-selected and purified. Sequencing of the libraries was done on an Illumina HiSeq2000 using paired-end 100 bp reads. In the paper's pipeline: SOAPnuke was used to process the raw data, with reads discarded if the reads contained adapters or uncalled bases, had a mean Phred below 15, or lacked an exact constant-primer or identifier match. COPE v1.2.5 was used to merge the high-quality paired reads, and each unique nucleotide sequence was defined as a clonotype. MiTCR v1.1 was used to align the clonotypes against IMGT TRBV, TRBD and TRBJ reference segments. The analysis included only V-J combinations with a frequency above 0.0001, which together covered around 99% of the repertoires. The TCS score was defined as the ratio of F50 (clonal expansion) to E x V (chaos), calculated using BLOSUM62-based TCRdist between CDR3 peptides within each V-J. Welch's t-statistics and random forest reduced 450 to 600 V-J features to 13, which were used in a naive Bayes classifier (R e1071). TCRdb's own reprocessing of the public reads used fastp at Q25 and MiXCR and kept productive beta chains. When rows share a CDR3 protein, they turn into one entry using the most common DNA and genes. Clone size and V and J calls follow TCRdb, not the original study. The sample table lists 700,000 or so distinct CDR3 sequences, about 17% of them with a count of one. The top ten clonotypes cover approximately 8% of the sample.

Graves' hyperthyroidism was defined as stable when no progression to ophthalmopathy occurred over 18 months of follow-up. Hyperthyroidism patients were aged 18 to 65 years and newly diagnosed, with disease duration of less than 2 months. Patients with uncontrolled infections, other autoimmune diseases, pregnancy or lactation were excluded. Diagnoses were based on clinical symptoms, serum thyroxine and TRAb, thyroid ultrasound and orbital computed tomography. Ficoll-Paque density gradient centrifugation was used to isolate PBMCs from 10 ml of fresh peripheral blood. Total RNA was extracted using Trizol reagent, and RNA quality was assessed on an Agilent 2100 Bioanalyzer. Study-level results and caveats: Ophthalmopathy was separated from stable hyperthyroidism by a 13 V-J signature model, with around 90% sensitivity and roughly 81% specificity obtained in cross-validation and 80%/75% obtained in testing. In validation, progression to ophthalmopathy was predicted by the model with 70.59% sensitivity and around 75% specificity, a median of roughly 6.4 months before onset. Most expanded thyroid clonotypes (frequency above 0.001) were also detected in blood, a finding suggesting that blood repertoires may reflect thyroid immune responses. Sample size was not statistically predetermined, and investigators were not blinded to group allocation.

Based on the germline V gene, the CDR1 and CDR2 sequences are SGHTA and FQGNSA. From the cysteine up to the phenylalanine, the CDR3 has a length of 13 residues. The DNA shown is the 39-base CDR3, in frame from base 1. Recombination joined TRBV7-2 with TRBJ2-7, and TRBD2 may be the D gene, going by 6 matching bases. This sequence was found in a man younger than 35 with Graves' hyperthyroidism. Sequenced: blood. Here the CDR3 is given as CVSSRGGFYEQYF. At the DNA level, the sequence is TGTGTCAGCAGCCGCGGAGGGTTTTACGAGCAGTACTTC.